This TCR beta chain is drawn from a study of cytomegalovirus exposure and HLA in healthy donors. Germline values: CDR1 SEHNR, CDR2 FQNEAQ (reference sequence). The V end was cut by 5 bases, the J end by 0 bases, with 19 bases between. This CDR3 region has 17 residues. 13 Jbeta primers and 60 Vbeta primers were used for the PCR. In the authors' methods: Later, an analysis found 80 million or so unique TCR beta chains, and around 10 million of these were shared. Using immunoSEQ multiplex PCR, the repertoire was profiled, and TCRdb retains in-frame clones only, with some absent. V and J calls and clone size are given by that table; D and trimming were obtained from the DNA. The sample includes roughly 130,000 clones, about three quarters of them seen just once.

The rearrangement links TRBV7-9 to TRBJ1-1; D is possibly TRBD1 (5 bases). Source material: PBMCs. This receptor was taken from a woman aged 55-69 years in good health and CMV-seropositive. In nucleotides, the CDR3 is TGTGCCAGCAGCGTGGGACTATCCAGAGCGATGAACACTGAAGCTTTCTTT. Translation: CASSVGLSRAMNTEAFF.